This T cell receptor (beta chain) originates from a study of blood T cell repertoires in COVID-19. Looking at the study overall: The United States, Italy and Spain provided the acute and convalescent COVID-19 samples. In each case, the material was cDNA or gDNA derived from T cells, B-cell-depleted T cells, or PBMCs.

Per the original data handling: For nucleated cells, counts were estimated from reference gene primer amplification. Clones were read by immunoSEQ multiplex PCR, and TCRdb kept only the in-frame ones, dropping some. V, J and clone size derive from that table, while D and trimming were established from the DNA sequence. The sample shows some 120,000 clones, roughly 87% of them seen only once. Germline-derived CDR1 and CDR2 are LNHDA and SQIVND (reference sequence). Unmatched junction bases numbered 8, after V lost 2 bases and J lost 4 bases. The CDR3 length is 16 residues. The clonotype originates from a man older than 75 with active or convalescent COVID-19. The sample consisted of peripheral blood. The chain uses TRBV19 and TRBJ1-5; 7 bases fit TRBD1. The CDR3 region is CASSIRDSLSNQPQHF. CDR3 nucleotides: TGTGCCAGTAGTATAAGGGACAGTTTATCAAATCAGCCCCAGCATTTT. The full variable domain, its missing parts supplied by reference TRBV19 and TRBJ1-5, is DGGITQSPKYLFRKEGQNVTLSCEQNLNHDAMYWYRQDPGQGLRLIYYSQIVNDFQKGDIAEGYSVSREKKESFPLTVTSAQKNPTAFYLCASSIRDSLSNQPQHFGDGTRLSIL.